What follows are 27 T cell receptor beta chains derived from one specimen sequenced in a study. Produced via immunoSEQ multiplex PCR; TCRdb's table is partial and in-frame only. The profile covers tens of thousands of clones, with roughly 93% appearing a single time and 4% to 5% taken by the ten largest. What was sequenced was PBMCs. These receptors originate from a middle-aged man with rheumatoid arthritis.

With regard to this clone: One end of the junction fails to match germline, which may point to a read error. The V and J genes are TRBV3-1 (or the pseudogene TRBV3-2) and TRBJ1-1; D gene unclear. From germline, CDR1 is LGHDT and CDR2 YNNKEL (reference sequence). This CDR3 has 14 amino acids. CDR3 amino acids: CASSHLNVNTEASF. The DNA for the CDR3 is TGTGCCAGCAGCCACTTAAACGTGAACACTGAAGCTTCCTTT.

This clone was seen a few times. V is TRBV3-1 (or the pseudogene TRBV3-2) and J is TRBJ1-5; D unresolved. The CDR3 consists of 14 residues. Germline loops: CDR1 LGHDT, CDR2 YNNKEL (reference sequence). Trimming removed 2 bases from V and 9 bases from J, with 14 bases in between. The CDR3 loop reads CASSQLDRAGPQHF. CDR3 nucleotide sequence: TGTGCCAGCAGCCAACTGGACCGTGCCGGGCCCCAGCATTTT.

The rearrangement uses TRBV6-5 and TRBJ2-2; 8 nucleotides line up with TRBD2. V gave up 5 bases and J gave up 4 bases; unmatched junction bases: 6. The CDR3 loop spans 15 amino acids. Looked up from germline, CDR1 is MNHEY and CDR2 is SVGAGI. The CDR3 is CASSTRTSLTGELFF. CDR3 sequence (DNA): TGTGCCAGCAGTACCCGGACTAGCCTCACCGGGGAGCTGTTTTTT.

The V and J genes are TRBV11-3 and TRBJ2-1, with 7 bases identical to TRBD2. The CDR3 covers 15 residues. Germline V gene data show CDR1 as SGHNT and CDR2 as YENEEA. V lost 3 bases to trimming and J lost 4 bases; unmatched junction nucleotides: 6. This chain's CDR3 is CASSFSAGAYNEQFF. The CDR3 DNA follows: TGTGCCAGCAGCTTTTCGGCGGGAGCGTACAATGAGCAGTTCTTC.

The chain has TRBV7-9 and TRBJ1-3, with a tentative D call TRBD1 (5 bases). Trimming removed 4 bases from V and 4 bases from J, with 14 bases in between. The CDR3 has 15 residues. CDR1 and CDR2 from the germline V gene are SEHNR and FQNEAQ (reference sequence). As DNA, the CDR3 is TGTGCCAGCAGCTACCAAGGGGTGATCGGAAACACCATATATTTT. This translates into CASSYQGVIGNTIYF.

CDR3 bases: TGTGCCAGTAGTATGTGGGCCAGCGGGGCCTTGTACAATGAGCAGTTCTTC. Protein: CASSMWASGALYNEQFF. The V gene is TRBV19, the J gene TRBJ2-1; 7 nucleotides align to TRBD2. The V and J ends lost 3 bases and 4 bases, in that order; junction bases with no gene match: 12. The CDR3 totals 17 residues. CDR1 and CDR2 (germline): LNHDA, SQIVND (reference sequence). The whole variable domain, remainder taken from reference TRBV19 and TRBJ2-1, is DGGITQSPKYLFRKEGQNVTLSCEQNLNHDAMYWYRQDPGQGLRLIYYSQIVNDFQKGDIAEGYSVSREKKESFPLTVTSAQKNPTAFYLCASSMWASGALYNEQFFGPGTRLTVL.

The CDR3 DNA is TGTGCCAGCAGCTTAGAGAGGGCGAAGGTCGCCGGGGAGCTGTTTTTT. Translated: CASSLERAKVAGELFF. The chain couples TRBV11-3 to TRBJ2-2; a weak D match, TRBD2 (5 bases). Germline V CDR1 and CDR2: SGHNT, YENEEA. Trimming took off 0 bases at V and 6 bases at J, with 14 bases between the two ends. This CDR3 is built from 16 residues.

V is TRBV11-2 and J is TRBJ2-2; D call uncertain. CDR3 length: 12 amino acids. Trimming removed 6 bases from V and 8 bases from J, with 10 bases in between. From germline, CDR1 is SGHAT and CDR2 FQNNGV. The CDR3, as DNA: TGTGCCAGCAGGATACCATCTGGGGAGCTGTTTTTT. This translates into CASRIPSGELFF.

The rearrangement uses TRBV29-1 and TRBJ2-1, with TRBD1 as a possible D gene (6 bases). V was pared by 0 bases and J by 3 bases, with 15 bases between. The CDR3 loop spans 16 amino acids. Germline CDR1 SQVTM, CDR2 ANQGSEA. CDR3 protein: CSVEDLKGQNYNEQFF. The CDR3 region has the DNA TGCAGCGTTGAAGACCTCAAGGGACAAAACTACAATGAGCAGTTCTTC.

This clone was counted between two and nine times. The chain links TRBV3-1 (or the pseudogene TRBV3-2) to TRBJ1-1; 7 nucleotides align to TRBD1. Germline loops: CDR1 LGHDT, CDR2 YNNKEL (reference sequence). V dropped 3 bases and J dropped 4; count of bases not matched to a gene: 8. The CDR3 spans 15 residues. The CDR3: CASSHREGARTEAFF. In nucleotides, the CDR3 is TGTGCCAGCAGCCACCGTGAGGGGGCGCGCACTGAAGCTTTCTTT.

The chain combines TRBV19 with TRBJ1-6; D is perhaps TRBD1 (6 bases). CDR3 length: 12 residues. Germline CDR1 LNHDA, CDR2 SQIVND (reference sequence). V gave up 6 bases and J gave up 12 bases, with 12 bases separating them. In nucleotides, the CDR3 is TGTGCCAGTAGACAGGGTCCGGGACCCCTCCACTTT. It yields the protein CASRQGPGPLHF.

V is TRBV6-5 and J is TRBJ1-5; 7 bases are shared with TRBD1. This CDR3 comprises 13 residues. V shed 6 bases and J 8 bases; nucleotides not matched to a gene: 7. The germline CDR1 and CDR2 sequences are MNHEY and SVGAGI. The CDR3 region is CASSRQGEKPQHF. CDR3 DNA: TGTGCCAGCAGCAGACAGGGAGAGAAGCCCCAGCATTTT.

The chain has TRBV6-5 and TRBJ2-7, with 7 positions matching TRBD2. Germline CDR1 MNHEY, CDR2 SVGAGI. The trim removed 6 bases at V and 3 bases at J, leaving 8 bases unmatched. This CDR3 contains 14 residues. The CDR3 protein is CASSSSGGVYEQYF. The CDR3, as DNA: TGTGCCAGCAGCTCCTCGGGGGGAGTCTACGAGCAGTACTTC.

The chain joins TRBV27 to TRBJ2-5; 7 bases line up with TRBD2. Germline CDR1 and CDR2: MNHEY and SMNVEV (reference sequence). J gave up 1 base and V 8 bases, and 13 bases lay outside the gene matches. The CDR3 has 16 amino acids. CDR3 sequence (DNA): TGTGCCAGCCTATCCCTGAGGCGCGGGGGCCAAGAGACCCAGTACTTC. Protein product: CASLSLRRGGQETQYF.

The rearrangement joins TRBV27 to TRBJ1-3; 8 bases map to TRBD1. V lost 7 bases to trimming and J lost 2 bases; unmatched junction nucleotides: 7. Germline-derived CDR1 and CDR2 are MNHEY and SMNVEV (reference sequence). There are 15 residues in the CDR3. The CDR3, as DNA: TGTGCCAGCAAAGGACAGGGAGTGGCTGGAAACACCATATATTTT. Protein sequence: CASKGQGVAGNTIYF.

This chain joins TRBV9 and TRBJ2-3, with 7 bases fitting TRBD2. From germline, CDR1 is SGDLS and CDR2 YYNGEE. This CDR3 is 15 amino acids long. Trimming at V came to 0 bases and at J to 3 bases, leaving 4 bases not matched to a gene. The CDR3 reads CASSVASGRTDTQYF. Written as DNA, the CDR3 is TGTGCCAGCAGCGTAGCGTCCGGGAGGACAGATACGCAGTATTTT.

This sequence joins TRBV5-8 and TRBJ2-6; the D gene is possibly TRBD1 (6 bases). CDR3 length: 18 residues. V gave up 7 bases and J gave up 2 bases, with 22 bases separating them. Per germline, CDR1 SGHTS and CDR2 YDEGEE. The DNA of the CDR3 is TGTGCCAGCTCCAAGGGGGTCAACGCGATGGCTGGGGCCAACGTCCTGACTTTC. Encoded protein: CASSKGVNAMAGANVLTF.

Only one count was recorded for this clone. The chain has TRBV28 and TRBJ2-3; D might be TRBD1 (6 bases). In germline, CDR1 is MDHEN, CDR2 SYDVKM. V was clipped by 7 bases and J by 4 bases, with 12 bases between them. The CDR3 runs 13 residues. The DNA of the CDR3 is TGTGCCAGCATCCAGGGGCGCTCAGATACGCAGTATTTT. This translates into CASIQGRSDTQYF.

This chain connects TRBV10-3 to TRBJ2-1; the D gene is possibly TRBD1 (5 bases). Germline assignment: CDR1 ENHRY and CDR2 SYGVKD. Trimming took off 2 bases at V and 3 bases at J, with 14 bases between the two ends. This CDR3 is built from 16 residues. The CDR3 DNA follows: TGTGCCATCAGTGAGAGGGGTAGCCGAATCTACAATGAGCAGTTCTTC. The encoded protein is CAISERGSRIYNEQFF.

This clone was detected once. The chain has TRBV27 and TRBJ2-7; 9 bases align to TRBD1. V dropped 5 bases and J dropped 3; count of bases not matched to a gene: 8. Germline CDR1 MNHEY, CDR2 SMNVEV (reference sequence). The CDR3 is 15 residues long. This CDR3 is CASSRTGTGSYEQYF. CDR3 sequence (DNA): TGTGCCAGCAGTCGGACCGGGACAGGGAGCTACGAGCAGTACTTC.

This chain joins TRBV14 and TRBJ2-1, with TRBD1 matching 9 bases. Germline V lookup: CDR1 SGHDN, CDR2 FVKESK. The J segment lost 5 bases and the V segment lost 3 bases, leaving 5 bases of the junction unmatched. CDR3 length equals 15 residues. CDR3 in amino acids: CASSHGTGFDNEQFF. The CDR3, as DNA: TGTGCCAGCAGCCACGGGACAGGGTTTGACAATGAGCAGTTCTTC.

The CDR3: CASSDPWDTEGNQPQHF. CDR3 nucleotide sequence: TGCGCCAGCAGCGACCCGTGGGACACCGAGGGGAATCAGCCCCAGCATTTT. The chain uses TRBV5-1 and TRBJ1-5, with a tentative D call TRBD1 (6 bases). Germline CDR1 reads SGHRS; CDR2 reads YFSETQ. This CDR3 is 17 amino acids long. Trimming shortened V by 4 bases and J by 4 bases, and 21 bases separated the two germline ends.

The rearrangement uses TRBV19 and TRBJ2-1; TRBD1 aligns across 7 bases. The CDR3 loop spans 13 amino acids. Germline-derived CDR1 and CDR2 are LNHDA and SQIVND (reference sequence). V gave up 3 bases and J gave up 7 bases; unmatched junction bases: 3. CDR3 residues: CASSMGQRNEQFF. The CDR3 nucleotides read TGTGCCAGTAGTATGGGACAGAGGAATGAGCAGTTCTTC.

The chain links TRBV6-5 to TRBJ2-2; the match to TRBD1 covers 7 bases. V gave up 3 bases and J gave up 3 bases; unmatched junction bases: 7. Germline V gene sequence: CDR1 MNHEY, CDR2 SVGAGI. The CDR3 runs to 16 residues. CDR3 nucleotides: TGTGCCAGCAGTTATTCGAGACAGGGTCACACCGGGGAGCTGTTTTTT. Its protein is CASSYSRQGHTGELFF.

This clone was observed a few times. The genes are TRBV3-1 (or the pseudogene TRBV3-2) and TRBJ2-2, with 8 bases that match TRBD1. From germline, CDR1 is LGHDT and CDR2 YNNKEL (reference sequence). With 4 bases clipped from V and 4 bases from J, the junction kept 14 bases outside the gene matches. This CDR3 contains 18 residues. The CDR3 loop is CASSLTRDRTFSTGELFF. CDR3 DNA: TGTGCCAGCAGCCTCACGCGGGACAGGACCTTTAGCACCGGGGAGCTGTTTTTT.

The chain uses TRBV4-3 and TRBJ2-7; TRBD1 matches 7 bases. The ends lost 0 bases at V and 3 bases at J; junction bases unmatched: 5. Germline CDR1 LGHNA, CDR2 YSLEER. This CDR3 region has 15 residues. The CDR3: CASSQEKRDSYEQYF. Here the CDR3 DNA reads TGCGCCAGCAGCCAAGAAAAAAGGGACAGCTACGAGCAGTACTTC.

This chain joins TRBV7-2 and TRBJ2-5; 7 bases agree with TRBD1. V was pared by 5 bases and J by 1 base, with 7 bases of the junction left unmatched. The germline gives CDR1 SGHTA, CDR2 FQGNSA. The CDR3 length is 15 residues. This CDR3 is CASSLRGRPQETQYF. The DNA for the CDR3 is TGTGCCAGCAGCCTAAGGGGGCGGCCCCAAGAGACCCAGTACTTC.